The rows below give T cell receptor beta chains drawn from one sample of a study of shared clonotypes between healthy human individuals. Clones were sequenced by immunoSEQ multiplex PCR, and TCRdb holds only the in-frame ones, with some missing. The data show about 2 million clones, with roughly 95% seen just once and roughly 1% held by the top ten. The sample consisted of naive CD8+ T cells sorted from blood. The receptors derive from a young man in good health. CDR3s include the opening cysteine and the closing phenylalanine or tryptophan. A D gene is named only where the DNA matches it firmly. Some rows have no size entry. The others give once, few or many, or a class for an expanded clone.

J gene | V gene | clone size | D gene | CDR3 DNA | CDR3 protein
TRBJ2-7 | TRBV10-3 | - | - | TGTGCCATCAGCACCGGGGATTCCTACGAGCAGTACTTC | CAISTGDSYEQYF
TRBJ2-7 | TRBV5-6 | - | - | TGTGCCAGCAGCCCCGGGGACATTTACGAGCAGTACTTC | CASSPGDIYEQYF
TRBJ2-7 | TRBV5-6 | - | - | TGTGCCAGCACCTTACCTCGGATAGATGACTACGAGCAGTACTTC | CASTLPRIDDYEQYF
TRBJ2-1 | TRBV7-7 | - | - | TGTGCTAGCAGCCACAGACCGGATAATGAGCAGTTCTTC | CASSHRPDNEQFF
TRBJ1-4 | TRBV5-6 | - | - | TGTGCCAGCAGCTTGGAGGGGTCTGGTGAAAAACTGTTTTTT | CASSLEGSGEKLFF
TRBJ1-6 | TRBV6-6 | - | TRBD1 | TGTGCCAGCACCCCGGGACAGAGCTCCTATAATTCACCCCTCCACTTT | CASTPGQSSYNSPLHF
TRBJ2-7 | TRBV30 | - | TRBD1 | TGTGCCTGGAGTATAGACAGGGCCTACGAGCAGTACTTC | CAWSIDRAYEQYF
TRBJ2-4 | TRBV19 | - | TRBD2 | TGTGCCAGTAGTATAGTGAGCGGGACTCAGTACTTC | CASSIVSGTQYF
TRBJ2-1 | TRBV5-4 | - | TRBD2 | TGTGCCAGCACCCTGGGTCGGACTAGCGTGGGTGAGCAGTTCTTC | CASTLGRTSVGEQFF
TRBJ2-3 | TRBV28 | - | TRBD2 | TGTGCCAGCAGTCCGGGACTAGCGGGGGGGCCAAGGCCAGATACGCAGTATTTT | CASSPGLAGGPRPDTQYF
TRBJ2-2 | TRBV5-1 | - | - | TGCGCCAGCAGCTTTACGGGGAACACCGGGGAGCTGTTTTTT | CASSFTGNTGELFF
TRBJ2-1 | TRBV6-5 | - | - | TGTGCCAGCAGTCCGGTCGGGGTTGGGGATGAGCAGTTCTTC | CASSPVGVGDEQFF
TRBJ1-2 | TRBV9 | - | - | TGTGCCAGCAGCCCCCTCCATAACTATGGCTACACCTTC | CASSPLHNYGYTF
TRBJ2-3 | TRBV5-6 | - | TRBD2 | TGTGCCAGCAGCTTGGGGGGACTAGCGGACACAGATACGCAGTATTTT | CASSLGGLADTDTQYF
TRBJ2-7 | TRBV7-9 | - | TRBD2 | TGTGCCAGCAGCTCGTTGACTAGCGGTTCCTACGAGCAGTACTTC | CASSSLTSGSYEQYF
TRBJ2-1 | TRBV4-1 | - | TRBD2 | TGCGCCAGCAGCCAAGAGAGACTAGCGGGAGTTGAGCAGTTCTTC | CASSQERLAGVEQFF
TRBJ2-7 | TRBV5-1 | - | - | TGCGCCAGCCGGACGGGCGCCTCCGAGCAGTACTTC | CASRTGASEQYF
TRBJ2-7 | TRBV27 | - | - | TGTGCCAGCAGACTACTTAGCTCCTACGAGCAGTACTTC | CASRLLSSYEQYF
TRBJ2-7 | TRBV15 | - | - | TGTGCCACCAGCCAAGGCGCAACCTACGAGCAGTACTTC | CATSQGATYEQYF
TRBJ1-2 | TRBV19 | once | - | TGTGCCAGTAGTATAGGGGACGACGATGGCTACACCTTC | CASSIGDDDGYTF
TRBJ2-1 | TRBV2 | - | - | TGTGCCAGCAGTGACACTAGGAGGGAGCAGTTCTTC | CASSDTRREQFF
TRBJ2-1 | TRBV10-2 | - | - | TGCGCCAGCGGGAGGATCGGCAATGAGCAGTTCTTC | CASGRIGNEQFF
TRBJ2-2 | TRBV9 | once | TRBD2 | TGTGCCAGCAACCTTGAGGGAGGGATCGCCACCGGGGAGCTGTTTTTT | CASNLEGGIATGELFF
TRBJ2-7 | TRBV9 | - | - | TGTGCCAGCAGCTCCCGGGACAACCCCTACGAGCAGTACTTC | CASSSRDNPYEQYF
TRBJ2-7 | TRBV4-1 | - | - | TGCGCCAGCAGCCAGTTCGAATCCTACGAGCAGTACTTC | CASSQFESYEQYF
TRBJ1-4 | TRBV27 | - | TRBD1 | TGTGCCAGCAGGGGGGACAGGGGTGGAGAAAAACTGTTTTTT | CASRGDRGGEKLFF
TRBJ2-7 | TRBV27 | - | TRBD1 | TGTGCCAGCAGTCCCTCACAGGGGGCGGCGACCTACGAGCAGTACTTC | CASSPSQGAATYEQYF
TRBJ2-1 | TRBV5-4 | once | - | TGTGCCAGCAGCTTTGGTGGAAATGAGCAGTTCTTC | CASSFGGNEQFF
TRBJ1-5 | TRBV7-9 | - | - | TGTGCCAGCAGCTCCGTAGGTTATAGCAATCAGCCCCAGCATTTT | CASSSVGYSNQPQHF
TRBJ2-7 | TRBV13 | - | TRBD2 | TGTGCCAGCAGCTTAGGCGGTCAGCGGGACTACGAGCAGTACTTC | CASSLGGQRDYEQYF
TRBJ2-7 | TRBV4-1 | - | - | TGCGCCAGCAGCCAAGATCTCGACAGCGGATCCTACGAGCAGTACTTC | CASSQDLDSGSYEQYF
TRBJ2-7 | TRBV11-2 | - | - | TGTGCCAGCAGCTCAATAGACCCTGCCCCCTACGAGCAGTACTTC | CASSSIDPAPYEQYF
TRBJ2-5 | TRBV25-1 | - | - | TGTGCCAGCAGTGAATACGAGTATTGGGAGACCCAGTACTTC | CASSEYEYWETQYF
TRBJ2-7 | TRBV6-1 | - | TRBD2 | TGTGCCAGCAGTGAATTAAGCGGGGGGCCGTACGAGCAGTACTTC | CASSELSGGPYEQYF
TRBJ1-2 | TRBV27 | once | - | TGTGCCAGCAGTCTCGGACCAGACTATGGCTACACCTTC | CASSLGPDYGYTF
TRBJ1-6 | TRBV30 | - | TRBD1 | TGTGCCTGGACGCACAGGGGTTCCTATAATTCACCCCTCCACTTT | CAWTHRGSYNSPLHF
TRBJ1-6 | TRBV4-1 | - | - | TGCGCCAGCAGCCGCGAAGTAGGGGGGGCGGGTAATTCACCCCTCCACTTT | CASSREVGGAGNSPLHF
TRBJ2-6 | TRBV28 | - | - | TGTGCCAGCAGTTTAGCTGACACAGCTGGGGCCAACGTCCTGACTTTC | CASSLADTAGANVLTF
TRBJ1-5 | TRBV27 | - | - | TGTGCCAGCAGTTTATTATCAGGGTTGGATCAGCCCCAGCATTTT | CASSLLSGLDQPQHF
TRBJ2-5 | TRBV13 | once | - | TGTGCCAGCAGCTTAGGCCAGCAAGAGACCCAGTACTTC | CASSLGQQETQYF
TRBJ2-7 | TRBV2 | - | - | TGTGCCAGCAGTGATGCCTACGAGCAGTACTTC | CASSDAYEQYF
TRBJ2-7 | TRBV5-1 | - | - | TGCGCCAGCAGCTTGGAGGCAGGAACCTTTTACGAGCAGTACTTC | CASSLEAGTFYEQYF
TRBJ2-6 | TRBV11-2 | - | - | TGTGCCAGCAGCCCCACTGTAGGGACTTCTGGGGCCAACGTCCTGACTTTC | CASSPTVGTSGANVLTF
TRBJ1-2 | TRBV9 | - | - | TGTGCCAGCAGCGTAGCTACCGGGGGGACCTTCTATGGCTACACCTTC | CASSVATGGTFYGYTF